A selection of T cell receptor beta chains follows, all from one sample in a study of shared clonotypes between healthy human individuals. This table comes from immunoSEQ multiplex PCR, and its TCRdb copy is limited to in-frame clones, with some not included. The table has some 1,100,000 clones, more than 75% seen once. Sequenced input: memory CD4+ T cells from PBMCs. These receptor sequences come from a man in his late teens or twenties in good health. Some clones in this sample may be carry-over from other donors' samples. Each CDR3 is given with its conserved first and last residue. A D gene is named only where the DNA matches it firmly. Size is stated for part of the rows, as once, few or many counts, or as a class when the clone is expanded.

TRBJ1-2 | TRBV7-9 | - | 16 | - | CASTPPLGGAQYGYTF | TGTGCCAGCACCCCTCCCTTAGGGGGGGCGCAGTATGGCTACACCTTC
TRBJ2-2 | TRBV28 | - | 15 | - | CASSLSPANTGELFF | TGTGCCAGCAGTTTAAGCCCAGCGAACACCGGGGAGCTGTTTTTT
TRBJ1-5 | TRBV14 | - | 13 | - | CASSQFRDQPQHF | TGTGCCAGCAGCCAATTCAGGGATCAGCCCCAGCATTTT
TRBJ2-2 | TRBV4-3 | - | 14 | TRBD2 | CASSPPSGTGELFF | TGCGCCAGCAGCCCTCCTAGCGGGACCGGGGAGCTGTTTTTT
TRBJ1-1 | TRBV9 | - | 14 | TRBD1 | CASSVTGGNTEAFF | TGTGCCAGCAGCGTTACAGGGGGGAACACTGAAGCTTTCTTT
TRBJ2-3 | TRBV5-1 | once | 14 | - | CASSFFPGTDTQYF | TGCGCCAGCAGCTTTTTTCCCGGCACAGATACGCAGTATTTT
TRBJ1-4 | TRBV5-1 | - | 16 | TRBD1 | CASSLRQGGTNEKLFF | TGCGCCAGCAGCTTGAGACAGGGCGGGACTAATGAAAAACTGTTTTTT
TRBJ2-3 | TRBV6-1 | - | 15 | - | CASSEAAQSTDTQYF | TGTGCCAGCAGTGAAGCCGCTCAGTCCACAGATACGCAGTATTTT
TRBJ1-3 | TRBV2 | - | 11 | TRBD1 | CASSVLRDRGF | TGTGCCAGCAGTGTATTGAGGGACAGGGGTTTT
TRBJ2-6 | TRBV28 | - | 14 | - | CASSRSSGANVLTF | TGTGCCAGCAGCAGGAGCTCTGGGGCCAACGTCCTGACTTTC
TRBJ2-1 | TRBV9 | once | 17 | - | CASSELGGIFSYNEQFF | TGTGCCAGCAGCGAGTTAGGCGGGATTTTTTCCTACAATGAGCAGTTCTTC
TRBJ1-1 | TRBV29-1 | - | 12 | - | CSVLSGGTEAFF | TGCAGCGTTCTATCCGGAGGCACTGAAGCTTTCTTT
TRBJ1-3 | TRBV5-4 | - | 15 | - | CASSLNGGSGNTIYF | TGTGCCAGCAGCTTAAATGGCGGTTCTGGAAACACCATATATTTT
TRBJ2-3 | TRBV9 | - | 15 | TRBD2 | CASSVVAGGADTQYF | TGTGCCAGCAGCGTCGTAGCGGGAGGCGCAGATACGCAGTATTTT
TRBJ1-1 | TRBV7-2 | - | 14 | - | CASSWGGGLTEAFF | TGTGCCAGCAGCTGGGGTGGAGGGTTGACTGAAGCTTTCTTT
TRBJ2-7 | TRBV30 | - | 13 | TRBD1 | CAWRGQGAREQYF | TGTGCCTGGAGGGGACAGGGGGCGCGGGAGCAGTACTTC
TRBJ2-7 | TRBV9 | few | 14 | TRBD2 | CASSAGLAKGEQYF | TGTGCCAGCAGCGCCGGACTAGCAAAAGGCGAGCAGTACTTC
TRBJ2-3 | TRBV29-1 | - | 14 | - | CSVGEWGSTDTQYF | TGCAGCGTTGGGGAGTGGGGCAGCACAGATACGCAGTATTTT
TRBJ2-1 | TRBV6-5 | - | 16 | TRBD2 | CASSYLGLAGNNEQFF | TGTGCCAGCAGTTACTTGGGACTAGCGGGAAACAATGAGCAGTTCTTC
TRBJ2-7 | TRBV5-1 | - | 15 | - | CASSLGGTSKYEQYF | TGCGCCAGCAGCTTGGGAGGGACATCCAAGTACGAGCAGTACTTC
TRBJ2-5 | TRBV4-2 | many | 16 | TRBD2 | CASSQVVLAGEETQYF | TGTGCCAGCAGCCAAGTAGTGCTAGCGGGAGAAGAGACCCAGTACTTC
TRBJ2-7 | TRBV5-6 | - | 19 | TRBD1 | CASSSFNSYRGAPSTEQYF | TGTGCCAGCAGCTCCTTCAATTCTTACAGGGGAGCCCCCTCTACGGAGCAGTACTTC
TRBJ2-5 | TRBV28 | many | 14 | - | CASSVSGAQETQYF | TGTGCCAGCAGTGTTAGCGGAGCTCAAGAGACCCAGTACTTC
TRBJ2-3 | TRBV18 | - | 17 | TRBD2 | CASSPLVGLAGADTQYF | TGTGCCAGCTCACCACTTGTCGGACTAGCGGGAGCAGATACGCAGTATTTT
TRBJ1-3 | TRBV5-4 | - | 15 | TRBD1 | CASSPRSGGGNTIYF | TGTGCCAGCAGCCCAAGGTCAGGGGGCGGAAACACCATATATTTT
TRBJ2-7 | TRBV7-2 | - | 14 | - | CASSFGDFRDEQYF | TGTGCCAGCAGCTTCGGCGACTTCAGGGACGAGCAGTACTTC
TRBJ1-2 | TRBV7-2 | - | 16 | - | CASSPDRLMAFYGYTF | TGTGCCAGCAGCCCAGATAGGTTGATGGCGTTCTATGGCTACACCTTC